Listed below are T cell receptor beta chains from one sample, sequenced in a study of blood T cell repertoires in COVID-19. Some clones are missing from TCRdb's copy, which holds only in-frame ones; the method was immunoSEQ multiplex PCR. In the table there are about 240,000 clones, around 85% of which are singletons. The sequenced sample was PBMCs or T cells enriched from blood (not recorded which). Source of these receptors: a woman aged 40 to 50 with acute COVID-19. Each CDR3 is given with its conserved first and last residue. A D gene is named only where the DNA matches it firmly. Part of the rows lack a size; the others show once, few, many or a class for expanded clones.

size	J	D	V	DNA	CDR3
NA	TRBJ2-7	TRBD2	TRBV5-4	TGTGCCAGCAGAAAAGCGGGGGGGAACTACGAGCAGTACTTC	CASRKAGGNYEQYF
NA	TRBJ2-2	TRBD1	TRBV30	TGTGCCTGGAGCGTACAGGGGTCCGGGACCGGGGAGCTGTTTTTT	CAWSVQGSGTGELFF
NA	TRBJ2-6	TRBD2	TRBV18	TGTGCCAGCTCACCACCGGGACTAGCGGGGCTCTCTGGGGCCAACGTCCTGACTTTC	CASSPPGLAGLSGANVLTF
NA	TRBJ2-5	NA	TRBV11-1	TGTGCCAGCAGCCCCGGAAGGAGGGCCTGGGAGACCCAGTACTTC	CASSPGRRAWETQYF
NA	TRBJ2-1	NA	TRBV28	TGTGCCAGCAGTTTAGGGCAGACCTACAATGAGCAGTTCTTC	CASSLGQTYNEQFF
NA	TRBJ2-1	NA	TRBV2	TGTGCCAGCACAGCGGACCACTACAATGAGCAGTTCTTC	CASTADHYNEQFF
NA	TRBJ1-6	NA	TRBV2	TGTGCCAGCACCCGGAAAACAGGGTCGTCCCTCCACTTT	CASTRKTGSSLHF
NA	TRBJ2-4	TRBD2	TRBV4-2	TGTGCCAGCAGCCAAGAACTAGCGGGGCCCAGTCACTTC	CASSQELAGPSHF
NA	TRBJ2-1	NA	TRBV30	TGTGCCTGGAGTGAGGGGCTCTACAATGAGCAGTTCTTC	CAWSEGLYNEQFF
NA	TRBJ2-3	TRBD2	TRBV9	TGTGCCAACCCAAGACTAGCGGGAGCTCCGCCAGATACGCAGTATTTT	CANPRLAGAPPDTQYF
NA	TRBJ1-1	NA	TRBV5-1	TGCGCCAGCAGCTTGGGAGCGGCTGGGACTGGCACTCGACGTTTCTTT	CASSLGAAGTGTRRFF
few	TRBJ2-4	NA	TRBV5-6	TGTGCCAGCAGCACTACATTACTAGCCAAAAACATTCAGTACTTC	CASSTTLLAKNIQYF
few	TRBJ2-7	TRBD2	TRBV30	TGTGCCTGGAGTGCGGGGACTAGCAGGGACGAGCAGTACTTC	CAWSAGTSRDEQYF
NA	TRBJ2-7	NA	TRBV7-9	TGTGCCAGCAGCTCCATCGGCACAGGGTGGTACGAGCAGTACTTC	CASSSIGTGWYEQYF
few	TRBJ2-5	TRBD2	TRBV6-6	TGTGCCAGCAGTCGTGGTGAGACGACTAGCGGAGGGGGCGAGACCCAGTACTTC	CASSRGETTSGGGETQYF
NA	TRBJ1-5	NA	TRBV27	TGTGCCAGCAGTGCTACAGGGTTAGGGCGCAATCAGCCCCAGCATTTT	CASSATGLGRNQPQHF